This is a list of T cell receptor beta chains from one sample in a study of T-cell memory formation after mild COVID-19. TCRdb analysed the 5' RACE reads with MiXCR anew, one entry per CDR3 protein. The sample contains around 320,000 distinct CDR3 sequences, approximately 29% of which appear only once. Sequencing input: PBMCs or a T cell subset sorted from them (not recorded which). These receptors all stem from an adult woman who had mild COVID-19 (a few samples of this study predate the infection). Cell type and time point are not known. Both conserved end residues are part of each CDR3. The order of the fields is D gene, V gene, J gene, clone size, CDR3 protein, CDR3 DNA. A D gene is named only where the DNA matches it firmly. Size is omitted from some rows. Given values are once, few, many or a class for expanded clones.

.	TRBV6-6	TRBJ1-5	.	CASSSLGVQGGHQPQHF	TGTGCCAGCAGTTCCCTGGGTGTGCAGGGCGGCCATCAGCCCCAGCATTTT
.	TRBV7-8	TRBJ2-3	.	CASNTGSTDTQYF	TGTGCCAGCAACACGGGAAGCACAGATACGCAGTATTTT
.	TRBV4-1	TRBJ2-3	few	CASSQEFGSLTDTQYF	TGCGCCAGCAGCCAAGAGTTCGGTAGTCTAACAGATACGCAGTATTTT
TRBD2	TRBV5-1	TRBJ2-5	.	CASSRGGQWQETQYF	TGCGCCAGCAGCCGGGGGGGCCAGTGGCAAGAGACCCAGTACTTC
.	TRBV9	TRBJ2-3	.	CASSANRVASTDTQYF	TGTGCCAGCAGCGCCAACAGGGTCGCTAGCACAGATACGCAGTATTTT
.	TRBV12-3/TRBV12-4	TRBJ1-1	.	CASSPSTWEAFF	TGTGCCAGCAGTCCCTCAACCTGGGAAGCTTTCTTT
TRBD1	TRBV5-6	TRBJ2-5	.	CASSSGTGVQETQYF	TGTGCCAGCAGCTCCGGGACAGGGGTCCAAGAGACCCAGTACTTC
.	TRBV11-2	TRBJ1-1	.	CASRPTGYTEAFF	TGTGCCAGCAGACCCACCGGTTACACTGAAGCTTTCTTT
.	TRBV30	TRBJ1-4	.	CAWTLGGAANEKLFF	TGTGCCTGGACCCTCGGGGGGGCGGCTAATGAAAAACTGTTTTTT
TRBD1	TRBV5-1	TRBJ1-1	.	CASSPPGQGNTEAFF	TGCGCCAGCAGCCCCCCGGGACAGGGGAACACTGAAGCTTTCTTT
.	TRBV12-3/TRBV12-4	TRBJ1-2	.	CASGSTGTFGGYTF	TGTGCCAGTGGTTCAACAGGGACATTCGGTGGCTACACCTTC
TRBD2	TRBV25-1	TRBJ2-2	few	CASSEPAGGPGTGELFF	TGTGCCAGCAGTGAGCCAGCGGGGGGGCCGGGCACCGGGGAGCTGTTTTTT
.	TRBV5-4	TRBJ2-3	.	CASSLYQQSTDTQYF	TGTGCCAGCAGCTTGTATCAGCAGAGCACAGATACGCAGTATTTT
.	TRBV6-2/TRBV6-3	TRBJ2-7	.	CASTGDYEQYF	TGTGCCAGCACCGGGGACTACGAGCAGTACTTC
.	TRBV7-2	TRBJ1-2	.	CASSRDILMPNYGYTF	TGTGCCAGCAGCCGAGACATCCTTATGCCTAACTATGGCTACACCTTC
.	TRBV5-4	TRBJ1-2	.	CASTRLQGYGYTF	TGTGCCAGCACCAGGCTACAGGGTTATGGCTACACCTTC
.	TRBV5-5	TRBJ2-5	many	CASSFLQKEETQYF	TGTGCCAGCAGCTTTCTGCAGAAGGAGGAGACCCAGTACTTC
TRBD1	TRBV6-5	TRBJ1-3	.	CASSYDPGQGNTIYF	TGTGCCAGCAGTTACGATCCTGGACAGGGGAACACCATATATTTT
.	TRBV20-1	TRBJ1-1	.	CSAIPGDTEAFF	TGCAGTGCTATCCCGGGGGACACTGAAGCTTTCTTT
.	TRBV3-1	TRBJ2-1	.	CASSQTGPNEQFF	TGTGCCAGCAGCCAGACGGGCCCCAATGAGCAGTTCTTC
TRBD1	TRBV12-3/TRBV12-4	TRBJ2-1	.	CASSFLGTGARDEQFF	TGTGCCAGCAGTTTTCTTGGGACAGGGGCAAGGGATGAGCAGTTCTTC
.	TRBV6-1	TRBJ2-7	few	CASSERLHLAYEQYF	TGTGCCAGCAGTGAACGACTACACCTGGCCTACGAGCAGTACTTC
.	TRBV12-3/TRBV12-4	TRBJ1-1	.	CASSLTSFSFYIEAFF	TGTGCCAGCAGTTTAACATCCTTCTCCTTCTACATCGAAGCTTTCTTT
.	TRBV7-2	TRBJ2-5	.	CASSLAGSGKTQYF	TGTGCCAGCAGCTTAGCGGGATCTGGGAAGACCCAGTACTTC
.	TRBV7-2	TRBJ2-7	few	CASSSRAYYEQYF	TGTGCCAGCAGTTCGAGGGCTTACTACGAGCAGTACTTC
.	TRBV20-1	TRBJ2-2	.	CSARRVGVPEELFF	TGCAGTGCTCGGAGGGTTGGTGTCCCGGAGGAGCTGTTTTTT
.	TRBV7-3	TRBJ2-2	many	CASSLLGAGELFF	TGTGCCAGCAGCTTGTTGGGGGCCGGGGAGCTGTTTTTT
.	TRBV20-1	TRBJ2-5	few	CSARDQGLETQYF	TGCAGTGCTAGAGATCAGGGTTTAGAGACCCAGTACTTC
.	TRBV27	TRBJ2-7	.	CASSTPGMTSYEQYF	TGTGCCAGCAGTACTCCGGGGATGACTTCCTACGAGCAGTACTTC
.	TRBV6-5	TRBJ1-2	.	CASSYESNYGYTF	TGTGCCAGCAGTTACGAGTCTAACTATGGCTACACCTTC
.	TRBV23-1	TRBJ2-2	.	CASGGGSEDTGELFF	TGCGCCAGTGGGGGCGGGAGTGAGGACACCGGGGAGCTGTTTTTT
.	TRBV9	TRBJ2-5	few	CASSVGPQETQYF	TGTGCCAGCAGCGTGGGCCCCCAAGAGACCCAGTACTTC
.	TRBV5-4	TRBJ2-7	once	CASSLEKDSYEQYF	TGTGCCAGCAGCTTGGAAAAAGACTCCTACGAGCAGTACTTC
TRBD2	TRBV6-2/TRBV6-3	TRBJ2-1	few	CASSYREGVQQFF	TGTGCCAGCAGTTACCGGGAGGGGGTGCAGCAGTTCTTC
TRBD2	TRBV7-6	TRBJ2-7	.	CASSLAGLAEVSYEQYF	TGTGCCAGCAGCTTAGCCGGGCTAGCGGAAGTCTCCTACGAGCAGTACTTC
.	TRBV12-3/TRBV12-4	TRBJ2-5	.	CASSFGQLLQETQYF	TGTGCCAGCAGTTTTGGACAGCTTTTACAAGAGACCCAGTACTTC
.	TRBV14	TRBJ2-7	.	CASSQDLVQGSMTSYEQYF	TGTGCCAGCAGCCAAGATCTAGTACAGGGTTCTATGACCTCCTACGAGCAGTACTTC
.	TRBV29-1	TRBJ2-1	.	CSVQVGGRGNVRDNEQFF	TGCAGCGTACAAGTCGGGGGGCGAGGGAATGTACGGGACAATGAGCAGTTCTTC
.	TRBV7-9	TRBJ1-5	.	CASSHTQDLGNQPQHF	TGTGCCAGCAGCCACACTCAAGACCTAGGCAATCAGCCCCAGCATTTT
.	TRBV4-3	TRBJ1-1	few	CASSQGGATEAFF	TGCGCCAGCAGCCAAGGGGGGGCTACTGAAGCTTTCTTT
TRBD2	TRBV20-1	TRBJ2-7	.	CSAVPWRGGNEQYF	TGCAGTGCTGTCCCCTGGCGGGGGGGTAACGAGCAGTACTTC
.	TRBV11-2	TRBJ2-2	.	CASRGDLAPNTGELFF	TGTGCCAGCAGGGGGGATCTAGCGCCGAACACCGGGGAGCTGTTTTTT
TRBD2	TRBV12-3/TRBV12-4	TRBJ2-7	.	CASRSSGGAVGHEQYF	TGTGCCAGCAGGAGTAGCGGGGGGGCGGTCGGCCACGAGCAGTACTTC
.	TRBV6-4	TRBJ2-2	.	CASSGQDTGELFF	TGTGCCAGCAGTGGACAGGACACCGGGGAGCTGTTTTTT
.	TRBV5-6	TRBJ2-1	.	CASAGGGFSYNEQFF	TGTGCCAGCGCCGGCGGAGGTTTCTCCTACAATGAGCAGTTCTTC